These 21 T cell receptor beta chains were sequenced from one sample in a study of shared clonotypes between healthy human individuals. Clones were sequenced by immunoSEQ multiplex PCR, and TCRdb holds only the in-frame ones, with some missing. The sample records about 510,000 clones, about four fifths being singletons. Sequenced input: PBMCs. These receptor sequences come from a woman aged 40 to 50 in good health. Some clones in this sample may be carry-over from other donors' samples.

This clone showed up just once. The V gene is TRBV30, the J gene TRBJ2-7, with D hard to call. The V gene's germline CDR1 is GTSNPN and CDR2 SVGIG (reference sequence). V lost 3 bases and J lost 2, with 8 bases in between. The CDR3 spans 12 residues. DNA of the CDR3: TGTGCCTGGAGCGCATATACCTACGAGCAGTACTTC. This encodes CAWSAYTYEQYF.

V and J are TRBV6-5 and TRBJ1-2; D remains ambiguous. V was pared by 11 bases and J by 5 bases, with 21 bases between. CDR1 MNHEY and CDR2 SVGAGI come from the germline V gene. The CDR3 is 14 amino acids. The CDR3 DNA follows: TGTGCCTCCGCGCCCGACGGCGGGGTTTATGGCTACACCTTC. It specifies CASAPDGGVYGYTF.

V usage is TRBV7-9 and J usage is TRBJ1-2; 8 bases agree with TRBD1. Germline CDR1 and CDR2: SEHNR and FQNEAQ (reference sequence). The CDR3 length is 13 residues. V trimming: 5 bases; J trimming: 5 bases; junction bases outside the gene matches: 4. The CDR3 here is CASSRDRFYGYTF. For the CDR3, the DNA is TGTGCCAGCAGCCGGGACAGGTTTTATGGCTACACCTTC.

V and J are TRBV18 and TRBJ1-4; the D gene is possibly TRBD1 (6 bases). Trimming shortened V by 3 bases and J by 5 bases, and 13 bases separated the two germline ends. Germline-derived CDR1 and CDR2 are KGHSH and LQKENI. The CDR3 runs 15 residues. CDR3 in amino acids: CASSPRGRGNEKLFF. CDR3 nucleotides: TGTGCCAGCTCACCTCGGGGCAGGGGCAATGAAAAACTGTTTTTT.

The CDR3 coding sequence is TGTGCCAGCAGTTTGGGCAGGGGGCTTATGATGGAGACCCAGTACTTC. It is translated as CASSLGRGLMMETQYF. The gene calls are TRBV27 and TRBJ2-5; 8 positions match TRBD1. Losses at the gene ends were 3 bases for V and 5 bases for J; bases not matched to a gene: 11. The CDR3 is made up of 16 amino acids. CDR1 is MNHEY, CDR2 SMNVEV, per germline (reference sequence).

The chain recombines TRBV6-1 with TRBJ2-5; 11 nucleotides align to TRBD1. Trimming took 7 bases from V and 5 from J; bases not matched to a gene: 3. The length of the CDR3 is 13 residues. Germline V gene data show CDR1 as MNHNS and CDR2 as SASEGT. CDR3 amino acids: CASTRDRGETQYF. The CDR3 nucleotides are TGTGCCAGCACCAGGGACAGGGGGGAGACCCAGTACTTC.

The count of this clone is one. The CDR3 DNA reads as TGTGCCACCAGCAGAGTGGGGGGAGGCTCTGGAAACACCATATATTTT. Residues: CATSRVGGGSGNTIYF. The chain uses TRBV15 and TRBJ1-3; a weak D match, TRBD1 (5 bases). V lost 1 base and J 0 bases, leaving 10 bases between the germline ends. CDR1 and CDR2 from the germline V gene are LNHNV and YYDKDF (reference sequence). The CDR3 length is 16 residues.

The CDR3 loop is CATSRSPNTEAFF. In DNA, the CDR3 is TGTGCCACCAGCAGGAGCCCCAACACTGAAGCTTTCTTT. The chain recombines TRBV15 with TRBJ1-1; D gene ambiguous. This CDR3 region has 13 residues. Germline CDR1 is LNHNV and CDR2 is YYDKDF (reference sequence). The ends were cut back, 3 bases at V and 2 bases at J, with 7 bases in the middle.

The V gene is TRBV19, the J gene TRBJ2-7; maybe TRBD1 (7 bases). The CDR3 is 13 residues long. The germline CDR1 and CDR2 sequences are LNHDA and SQIVND (reference sequence). Trimming pared 6 bases from V and 2 bases from J, leaving 11 bases between. CDR3 coding DNA: TGTGCCAGTAGGCCAGGGGGGACCTACGAGCAGTACTTC. It specifies CASRPGGTYEQYF. Looking up the rest from reference TRBV19 and TRBJ2-7 gives the full variable domain: DGGITQSPKYLFRKEGQNVTLSCEQNLNHDAMYWYRQDPGQGLRLIYYSQIVNDFQKGDIAEGYSVSREKKESFPLTVTSAQKNPTAFYLCASRPGGTYEQYFGPGTRLTVT.

This clone has at least ten counts. This CDR3 is also generated by other DNA sequences in the sample. CDR3 sequence: CASSLVQGSYEQYF. In DNA form, the CDR3 reads TGTGCCAGCAGCTTAGTGCAGGGATCCTACGAGCAGTACTTC. The genes are TRBV11-2 and TRBJ2-7; TRBD1 might be the D (5 bases). The CDR3 is 14 amino acids. Trimming removed 1 base from V and 1 base from J, with 8 bases in between. Germline V gives CDR1 SGHAT, CDR2 FQNNGV.

As for this clone: The sample contains more than one DNA sequence encoding this CDR3. This chain joins TRBV11-3 and TRBJ2-3; D tentatively fits TRBD1 or TRBD2 (5 bases each). V lost 1 base to trimming and J lost 2 bases, with 7 bases between them. This CDR3 is built from 14 residues. Looked up from germline, CDR1 is SGHNT and CDR2 is YENEEA. The chain's CDR3 is CASSLGGTTDTQYF. CDR3 nucleotide sequence: TGTGCCAGCAGCTTAGGTGGGACCACAGATACGCAGTATTTT.

This clone came up once. J is TRBJ2-2 and V is TRBV7-8; 7 bases map to TRBD2. This CDR3 is 18 amino acids long. The ends lost 5 bases at V and 0 bases at J; junction bases unmatched: 12. The germline V gene encodes CDR1 SGHVS and CDR2 FQNEAQ. CDR3 residues: CASSPLGGLAANTGELFF. CDR3 DNA sequence: TGTGCCAGCAGCCCCCTTGGCGGGCTAGCGGCGAACACCGGGGAGCTGTTTTTT.

The V gene is TRBV19, the J gene TRBJ1-1; D may be TRBD1 (6 bases). CDR3 length equals 15 residues. From germline, CDR1 is LNHDA and CDR2 SQIVND (reference sequence). Trimming removed 6 bases from V and 0 bases from J, with 14 bases in between. This CDR3 is CASSRGVGLNTEAFF. The CDR3 bases are TGTGCCAGTAGCAGGGGTGTGGGGTTGAACACTGAAGCTTTCTTT.

The J gene is TRBJ2-7, the V gene TRBV11-2, with 8 nucleotides matching TRBD1. Germline V lookup: CDR1 SGHAT, CDR2 FQNNGV. The V and J ends lost 4 bases and 5 bases, in that order; junction bases with no gene match: 4. The CDR3 has 13 amino acids. The CDR3 spells CASSWTGRHEQYF. The CDR3 nucleotides are TGTGCCAGCAGCTGGACAGGGAGGCACGAGCAGTACTTC.

The V and J genes are TRBV2 and TRBJ2-1, with D maybe TRBD2 (7 bases). Trimming shortened V by 4 bases and J by 10 bases, and 32 bases separated the two germline ends. The CDR3 consists of 19 residues. Looked up from germline, CDR1 is SNHLY and CDR2 is FYNNEI. In DNA form, the CDR3 reads TGTGCCAGCAGTGCAGTCAGCAGGTCCTCGGACAGTAACGGGGGGGAGCAGTTCTTC. It codes for CASSAVSRSSDSNGGEQFF. Based on the CDR3 plus reference TRBV2 and TRBJ2-1, the full variable domain is EPEVTQTPSHQVTQMGQEVILRCVPISNHLYFYWYRQILGQKVEFLVSFYNNEISEKSEIFDDQFSVERPDGSNFTLKIRSTKLEDSAMYFCASSAVSRSSDSNGGEQFFGPGTRLTVL.

The V call is TRBV11-1, the J call TRBJ2-1; D might be TRBD2 (5 bases). Trimming stripped 2 bases from V and 2 bases from J, with 7 bases between. The germline gives CDR1 SGHAT, CDR2 FQDESV (reference sequence). The CDR3 is 14 residues long. The DNA for the CDR3 is TGTGCCAGCAGCTTAACTAGGACCTACAATGAGCAGTTCTTC. Translated, it gives CASSLTRTYNEQFF.

Here the CDR3 DNA reads TGTGCCAGCAGCGCAGGCACAGATACGCAGTATTTT. Its protein product is CASSAGTDTQYF. This chain joins TRBV25-1 and TRBJ2-3; unclear D gene. The CDR3 totals 12 residues. V was pared by 6 bases and J by 1 base, with 5 bases between. Germline V CDR1 and CDR2: MGHDK, SYGVNS.

The chain combines TRBV2 with TRBJ2-7, with TRBD1 as a possible D gene (5 bases). Trimming took 2 bases from V and 0 from J, leaving 11 bases between them. CDR1 is SNHLY and CDR2 is FYNNEI in the germline V gene. The CDR3 is 15 residues long. The CDR3 region is CASSERQRRSYEQYF. The CDR3 nucleotides read TGTGCCAGCAGTGAAAGACAGAGACGCTCCTACGAGCAGTACTTC.

This clone was recorded only once. V gene TRBV6-5 combines with J gene TRBJ1-5; D call uncertain. Germline values: CDR1 MNHEY, CDR2 SVGAGI. CDR3 length: 14 residues. The V end was cut by 4 bases, the J end by 5 bases, with 12 bases between. The CDR3 loop is CASSWTRGDQPQHF. CDR3 bases: TGTGCCAGCAGTTGGACCCGCGGCGATCAGCCCCAGCATTTT.

This chain joins TRBV5-1 and TRBJ2-1, with D possibly being TRBD2 (6 bases). Germline CDR1 reads SGHRS; CDR2 reads YFSETQ. The CDR3 has 14 residues. V lost 2 bases, J lost 3 bases, and 9 bases lay in between. The CDR3 DNA sequence: TGCGCCAGCAGCTTCGGAGGGGTCTACAATGAGCAGTTCTTC. As protein: CASSFGGVYNEQFF.

In its sample, this clone was seen once. CDR3 protein: CASSHGTSGAGRVTGELFF. CDR3 DNA sequence: TGCGCCAGCAGCCACGGGACTAGCGGGGCCGGCCGGGTCACCGGGGAGCTGTTTTTT. The V gene is TRBV4-1, the J gene TRBJ2-2; the match to TRBD2 covers 13 bases. CDR3 length equals 19 residues. J gave up 4 bases and V 3 bases, and 11 bases lay outside the gene matches. CDR1 is MGHRA, CDR2 YSYEKL, per germline.